Below are 14 T cell receptor beta chains sequenced from a single sample in a study of cytomegalovirus exposure and HLA in healthy donors. PCR amplification relied on 60 Vbeta primers (plus 13 Jbeta primers). Here immunoSEQ multiplex PCR was the method, and the copy in TCRdb shows in-frame clones only, minus some. The table lists fewer than 200,000 clones, around 75% of them singletons. Sequencing used PBMCs. The receptors originated from a woman between 25 and 40 years old in good health and CMV-seronegative.

The CDR3 loop reads CASSPLRGGVDTQYF. Here the CDR3 DNA reads TGCGCCAGCAGCCCTCTGCGGGGGGGAGTAGATACGCAGTATTTT. The chain uses TRBV5-1 and TRBJ2-3, with 9 bases aligning to TRBD2. The CDR3 is 15 amino acids. In germline, CDR1 is SGHRS, CDR2 YFSETQ. V shed 4 bases, J shed 5 bases, and the junction held 8 bases outside the gene matches.

This chain uses TRBV7-3 with TRBJ2-1; 13 bases are a match to TRBD2. In germline, CDR1 is SGHTA, CDR2 FQGTGA. This CDR3 comprises 17 residues. V was pared by 5 bases and J by 0 bases, with 4 bases of the junction left unmatched. Here the CDR3 reads CASSGWTSGSSYNEQFF. Here the CDR3 DNA reads TGTGCCAGCAGCGGATGGACTAGCGGGAGCTCCTACAATGAGCAGTTCTTC.

The chain is built from TRBV29-1 and TRBJ2-1, with D maybe TRBD1 (5 bases). Germline V lookup: CDR1 SQVTM, CDR2 ANQGSEA. This CDR3 contains 10 residues. Trimming took 7 bases from V and 5 from J, leaving 6 bases between them. Here the CDR3 DNA reads TGCAGCGAGGGGAACAATGAGCAGTTCTTC. Translated, it gives CSEGNNEQFF.

CDR3: CASRRTGEQPQHF. The CDR3, as DNA: TGTGCCAGCAGGCGGACAGGGGAGCAGCCCCAGCATTTT. The chain uses TRBV6-5 and TRBJ1-5; TRBD1 matches 9 bases. V was pared by 6 bases and J by 7 bases, with 4 bases of the junction left unmatched. The CDR3 contains 13 residues. Germline V gives CDR1 MNHEY, CDR2 SVGAGI.

The chain has TRBV9 and TRBJ1-3, with TRBD1 as a possible D gene (6 bases). V lost 0 bases and J lost 5, with 12 bases in between. The CDR3 covers 15 residues. Germline assignment: CDR1 SGDLS and CDR2 YYNGEE. CDR3 residues: CASSVAEQGRNTIYF. DNA of the CDR3: TGTGCCAGCAGCGTAGCGGAACAGGGTAGAAACACCATATATTTT.

V gene TRBV10-3 combines with J gene TRBJ2-5; 7 bases fit TRBD2. Matching the DNA end better, TRBJ2-7 makes the J call doubtful. The CDR3 is made up of 14 amino acids. From germline, CDR1 is ENHRY and CDR2 SYGVKD. CDR3 nucleotide sequence: TGTGCCATCAGTGATCTGCGCGGGAGTTACGAGCAGTACTTC. Translating gives CAISDLRGSYEQYF.

This chain uses TRBV6-1 with TRBJ1-2, with 7 bases identical to TRBD1. V lost 7 bases to trimming and J lost 4 bases; unmatched junction nucleotides: 6. The CDR3 sequence is 13 residues long. Germline V gives CDR1 MNHNS, CDR2 SASEGT. The CDR3 nucleotides read TGTGCCAGCAAGTTGACAGGGACCTATGGCTACACCTTC. Its protein is CASKLTGTYGYTF.

This sequence joins TRBV4-1 and TRBJ2-7; possible D gene TRBD2, 6 bases. V was shortened by 3 bases and J by 2 bases, with 11 bases between the two germline ends. CDR1 and CDR2 (germline): MGHRA, YSYEKL. CDR3 length equals 14 residues. The CDR3 is CASSHAEGTYEQYF. For the CDR3, the DNA is TGCGCCAGCAGCCACGCGGAGGGAACCTACGAGCAGTACTTC.

The chain combines TRBV4-1 with TRBJ1-2; TRBD1 matches 7 bases. V shed 5 bases and J 8 bases; nucleotides not matched to a gene: 5. CDR1 is MGHRA and CDR2 is YSYEKL in the germline V gene. The CDR3 spans 12 residues. CDR3 region: CASSSLTGGYTF. CDR3 bases: TGCGCCAGCAGCTCACTGACAGGGGGCTACACCTTC.

This clone has just a few counts. The chain is built from TRBV5-1 and TRBJ2-1; a possible D gene is TRBD2 (6 bases). The CDR3 extends over 13 amino acids. Germline V lookup: CDR1 SGHRS, CDR2 YFSETQ. Trimming cost V 0 bases and J 9 bases, with 10 bases left between them. The CDR3 coding sequence is TGCGCCAGCAGCTTGGCGGCGGGGCGTGAGCAGTTCTTC. Translating gives CASSLAAGREQFF.

The chain uses TRBV13 and TRBJ1-2; 7 positions match TRBD1. Per the germline V gene, CDR1 is PRHDT and CDR2 is FYEKMQ (reference sequence). The CDR3 loop spans 16 amino acids. Losses at the gene ends were 5 bases for V and 4 bases for J; bases not matched to a gene: 13. Written as DNA, the CDR3 is TGTGCCAGCAGCCGAAGACAGGGTTTTGTGCGCTATGGCTACACCTTC. It translates to CASSRRQGFVRYGYTF.

V usage is TRBV28 and J usage is TRBJ2-7, with 10 bases that match TRBD1. Germline values: CDR1 MDHEN, CDR2 SYDVKM. The length of the CDR3 is 16 residues. V dropped 5 bases and J dropped 2; count of bases not matched to a gene: 9. CDR3 residues: CASSPRTGTGAYEQYF. CDR3 sequence (DNA): TGTGCCAGCAGTCCCCGGACCGGGACAGGGGCCTACGAGCAGTACTTC.

The chain links TRBV4-1 to TRBJ1-2; 9 positions match TRBD1. The CDR3 has 15 amino acids. V was clipped by 4 bases and J by 7 bases; unmatched bases: 10. Germline CDR1 and CDR2: MGHRA and YSYEKL. DNA for the CDR3: TGCGCCAGCAGCCTAGGACAGGGGAATGGCTTTGGCTACACCTTC. This encodes CASSLGQGNGFGYTF.

The gene calls are TRBV4-3 and TRBJ1-6; unclear D gene. V was pared by 1 base and J by 8 bases, with 6 bases between. The CDR3 covers 13 residues. Germline CDR1 LGHNA, CDR2 YSLEER. CDR3 region: CASSQVTDSPLHF. The CDR3 bases are TGCGCCAGCAGCCAAGTAACGGATTCACCCCTCCACTTT.